Following are 22 T cell receptor beta chains from one sample sequenced in a study of blood T cell repertoires in COVID-19. Assay used: immunoSEQ multiplex PCR; TCRdb lists only in-frame clones, some missing. The table lists around 170,000 clones, 88% of them singletons. Sequenced material: PBMCs or T cells enriched from blood (not recorded which). The receptors here all came from a young woman who had recovered from COVID-19.

The V call is TRBV7-3, the J call TRBJ2-3; 7 nucleotides agree with TRBD2. CDR3 length: 16 amino acids. After removal of 3 bases from V and 6 bases from J, the junction contained 12 bases not matched to a gene. Germline-derived CDR1 and CDR2 are SGHTA and FQGTGA. The CDR3, as DNA: TGTGCCAGCAGCTTTTTCCCCGCGGGAGTAGGGGATACGCAGTATTTT. Protein product: CASSFFPAGVGDTQYF.

This clone was counted once. As the CDR3 is not closed by the conserved phenylalanine or tryptophan, this likely results from a read error. Because the CDR3's place on the DNA is in doubt, the DNA is left out and the CDR3 is given as listed by TCRdb. The gene calls are TRBV20-1 and TRBJ1-2; TRBD1, the table's D call, lacks a check against the DNA. 9 amino acids form the CDR3, both terminal residues included. Germline CDR1 and CDR2: DFQATT and SNEGSKA (reference sequence). CDR3 protein: CSAPDRGNL.

A single count supports this clone. The rearrangement uses TRBV6-2 or TRBV6-3 and TRBJ2-7, with 7 bases lining up with TRBD1. This CDR3 spans 17 amino acids. The germline gives CDR1 MNHEY, CDR2 SVGEGT. With 0 bases clipped from V and 3 bases from J, the junction kept 11 bases outside the gene matches. The CDR3 is CASSYSDRRQGYYEQYF. The CDR3 region has the DNA TGTGCCAGCAGTTACTCGGACAGGCGCCAGGGCTACTACGAGCAGTACTTC.

J is TRBJ2-3 and V is TRBV5-4; 8 bases align to TRBD2. This CDR3 region has 14 residues. J lost 8 bases, V lost 2 bases, and 7 bases had no gene match. The V gene's germline CDR1 is SGHNT and CDR2 YYREEE (reference sequence). The CDR3, as DNA: TGTGCCAGCAGCTTTAGCGGGGAGAGGCTTACGCAGTATTTT. Translation gives CASSFSGERLTQYF.

This chain connects TRBV6-2 or TRBV6-3 to TRBJ2-1; TRBD2 agrees at 11 bases. The CDR3 contains 15 residues. Germline V lookup: CDR1 MNHEY, CDR2 SVGEGT. V shed 2 bases, J shed 8 bases, and the junction held 5 bases outside the gene matches. This CDR3 reads CASSYGSGGAYEQFF. CDR3 DNA sequence: TGTGCCAGCAGTTACGGTAGCGGGGGGGCCTATGAGCAGTTCTTC.

This chain joins TRBV4-1 and TRBJ2-7; D is ambiguous. Germline CDR1 and CDR2: MGHRA and YSYEKL. The CDR3 totals 14 residues. The V end lost 0 bases, the J end lost 5 bases, and 11 bases lay between the germline ends. The CDR3 sequence: CASSQESTEDEQYF. The CDR3 DNA reads TGCGCCAGCAGCCAAGAATCAACTGAGGACGAGCAGTACTTC.

As DNA, the CDR3 is TGTGCCAGCAGTTTTTGGGACACCGGAACTATTAGCAATCAGCCCCAGCATTTT. Its protein product is CASSFWDTGTISNQPQHF. The V gene is TRBV28, the J gene TRBJ1-5; D is possibly TRBD1 (6 bases). The germline V gene has CDR1 MDHEN and CDR2 SYDVKM. V was cut by 3 bases and J by 0 bases, with 18 bases left in between. The length of the CDR3 is 18 residues. Variable domain in full (rest from reference TRBV28 and TRBJ1-5): DVKVTQSSRYLVKRTGEKVFLECVQDMDHENMFWYRQDPGLGLRLIYFSYDVKMKEKGDIPEGYSVSREKKERFSLILESASTNQTSMYLCASSFWDTGTISNQPQHFGDGTRLSIL.

The V call is TRBV28, the J call TRBJ1-3, with a weak D call TRBD1 (6 bases). This CDR3 contains 17 residues. Germline values: CDR1 MDHEN, CDR2 SYDVKM. V dropped 5 bases and J dropped 0 bases, with 17 bases sitting between them. For the CDR3, the DNA is TGTGCCAGCAGTGGAGCGGGACACCTGAGCTCTGGAAACACCATATATTTT. This translates into CASSGAGHLSSGNTIYF.

The chain couples TRBV20-1 to TRBJ1-5; no definite D call. The germline CDR1 and CDR2 sequences are DFQATT and SNEGSKA (reference sequence). V dropped 3 bases and J dropped 6 bases, with 9 bases sitting between them. CDR3 length: 12 amino acids. CDR3 region: CSASDGIQPQHF. The CDR3 DNA follows: TGCAGTGCTAGTGACGGGATTCAGCCCCAGCATTTT.

The chain is built from TRBV5-1 and TRBJ2-7; the match to TRBD2 covers 14 bases. The trim removed 1 base at V and 0 bases at J, leaving 9 bases unmatched. CDR1 and CDR2 (germline): SGHRS, YFSETQ. The CDR3 has 19 residues. CDR3 bases: TGCGCCAGCAGCTTGTACCGGGGACTAGCGGGAGAGACCTCCTACGAGCAGTACTTC. Protein product: CASSLYRGLAGETSYEQYF. Full variable domain (rest looked up from reference TRBV5-1 and TRBJ2-7): KAGVTQTPRYLIKTRGQQVTLSCSPISGHRSVSWYQQTPGQGLQFLFEYFSETQRNKGNFPGRFSGRQFSNSRSEMNVSTLELGDSALYLCASSLYRGLAGETSYEQYFGPGTRLTVT.

The V call is TRBV30, the J call TRBJ2-1; D might be TRBD1 (6 bases). The length of the CDR3 is 14 residues. Germline V gene sequence: CDR1 GTSNPN, CDR2 SVGIG (reference sequence). Trimming left V 1 base short and J 5 bases short, with 12 bases between. Written as DNA, the CDR3 is TGTGCCTGGAGTGGGGGGACAACTAACAATGAGCAGTTCTTC. Its translation: CAWSGGTTNNEQFF.

This chain uses TRBV19 with TRBJ1-4; D unclear. Germline CDR1 is LNHDA and CDR2 is SQIVND (reference sequence). There are 10 residues in the CDR3. Trimming shortened V by 8 bases and J by 7 bases, and 5 bases separated the two germline ends. The DNA for the CDR3 is TGTGCCAGTGGGCCTGAAAAACTGTTTTTT. This encodes CASGPEKLFF.

V and J are TRBV19 and TRBJ1-5; a weak D match, TRBD1 (6 bases). V lost 7 bases to trimming and J lost 8 bases, with 12 bases between them. Germline CDR1 reads LNHDA; CDR2 reads SQIVND (reference sequence). The CDR3 covers 12 residues. The CDR3 nucleotides are TGTGCCAGTACAGGGGCCCGGGAGCCCCAGCATTTT. It encodes CASTGAREPQHF.

This sequence joins TRBV7-8 and TRBJ1-5, with a possible D match to TRBD1 (6 bases). The CDR3 covers 16 residues. The V gene lost 1 base and the J gene lost 0 bases, with 10 bases spanning the gap. Germline lookup yields CDR1 SGHVS and CDR2 FQNEAQ. The CDR3 region is CASSLGGGYSNQPQHF. DNA for the CDR3: TGTGCCAGCAGCTTAGGAGGGGGTTATAGCAATCAGCCCCAGCATTTT.

The V call is TRBV7-6, the J call TRBJ1-1; a weak D match, TRBD1 (6 bases). Germline CDR1 is SGHVS and CDR2 is FNYEAQ. The CDR3 is 15 amino acids. V was shortened by 2 bases and J by 0 bases, with 10 bases between the two germline ends. CDR3 DNA: TGTGCCAGCAGCTTATCGACAGGCATGAACACTGAAGCTTTCTTT. Translated: CASSLSTGMNTEAFF. Combining the CDR3 with reference TRBV7-6 and TRBJ1-1 gives the whole variable domain GAGVSQSPRYKVTKRGQDVALRCDPISGHVSLYWYRQALGQGPEFLTYFNYEAQQDKSGLPNDRFSAERPEGSISTLTIQRTEQRDSAMYRCASSLSTGMNTEAFFGQGTRLTVV.

The chain joins TRBV11-2 to TRBJ2-1; 8 bases align to TRBD2. The CDR3 runs to 17 residues. The V and J ends lost 1 base and 4 bases, in that order; junction bases with no gene match: 9. Germline lookup yields CDR1 SGHAT and CDR2 FQNNGV. DNA of the CDR3: TGTGCCAGCAGCTTAGTCTTAACGGGGGGGCCATACAATGAGCAGTTCTTC. Its protein product is CASSLVLTGGPYNEQFF.

This clone appeared a few times. V and J are TRBV5-4 and TRBJ1-2, with D unclear. Germline CDR1 is SGHNT and CDR2 is YYREEE (reference sequence). V lost 4 bases, J lost 3 bases, and 10 bases lay in between. The CDR3 extends over 13 amino acids. In DNA form, the CDR3 reads TGTGCCAGCAGCCTCGACATCGACTATGGCTACACCTTC. Protein product: CASSLDIDYGYTF.

This chain uses TRBV10-3 with TRBJ1-1; 8 bases match TRBD1. The CDR3 contains 15 residues. The trim removed 4 bases at V and 6 bases at J, leaving 10 bases unmatched. From germline, CDR1 is ENHRY and CDR2 SYGVKD. The CDR3 loop is CAISGRAGGEAEAFF. Written as DNA, the CDR3 is TGTGCCATCAGTGGTCGGGCAGGGGGCGAGGCTGAAGCTTTCTTT.

This chain connects TRBV28 to TRBJ2-2, with D perhaps TRBD2 (6 bases). With 1 base removed from V and 7 bases from J, the gap between germline ends came to 10 bases. Germline V gives CDR1 MDHEN, CDR2 SYDVKM. The CDR3 consists of 14 residues. CDR3 sequence reads: CASSLSGSGGELFF. The CDR3 DNA sequence: TGTGCCAGCAGTTTATCCGGGAGTGGCGGGGAGCTGTTTTTT.

This sequence joins TRBV6-4 and TRBJ1-5; D remains ambiguous. Trimming removed 2 bases from V and 0 bases from J, with 11 bases in between. There are 16 residues in the CDR3. CDR1 is MRHNA and CDR2 is SNTAGT in the germline V gene. CDR3 sequence (DNA): TGTGCCAGCAGTGACCTGAGAGCTCATAGCAATCAGCCCCAGCATTTT. It encodes CASSDLRAHSNQPQHF.

V gene TRBV18 combines with J gene TRBJ2-1; 7 nucleotides match TRBD2. V dropped 1 base and J dropped 8; count of bases not matched to a gene: 14. The CDR3 has 17 residues. Germline V lookup: CDR1 KGHSH, CDR2 LQKENI. The CDR3 region has the DNA TGTGCCAGCTCACCACGAACCGGGACTACCAAGCATGATGAGCAGTTCTTC. This gives the protein CASSPRTGTTKHDEQFF.

The chain joins TRBV18 to TRBJ1-4; 7 nucleotides match TRBD1. V lost 5 bases and J lost 8; bases outside the gene matches: 14. The CDR3 length is 16 residues. The germline gives CDR1 KGHSH, CDR2 LQKENI. Here the CDR3 reads CASSSYKTGSKEKLFF. The CDR3 DNA follows: TGTGCCAGCTCATCATACAAGACAGGGAGCAAGGAAAAACTGTTTTTT.